The 28 T cell receptor beta chains in this list originate from one sample, sequenced in a study of blood T cells in healthy people across ages. The authors ran a second PCR of roughly 6 to 12 cycles using a sample-barcoded 5' primer and a J-beta primer mix. TCRdb passed the 5' RACE reads through MiXCR, listing each CDR3 protein once. The sample holds roughly 2 million distinct CDR3 sequences, around 50% seen once. The sequenced material came from blood. All receptors derive from a woman in her forties in good health.

The V and J genes are TRBV9 and TRBJ2-3, with D possibly TRBD2 on 6 matching bases. This CDR3 spans 14 amino acids. V lost 0 bases and J lost 5, with 10 bases in between. The germline gives CDR1 SGDLS, CDR2 YYNGEE. In DNA, the CDR3 is TGTGCCAGCAGCGTAGGCGGGGTTAAAGATACGCAGTATTTT. This codes for CASSVGGVKDTQYF.

This chain uses TRBV7-2 with TRBJ2-7, with a possible D match to TRBD1 (5 bases). V was pared by 1 base and J by 3 bases, with 10 bases between. The germline CDR1 and CDR2 sequences are SGHTA and FQGNSA. This CDR3 has 14 amino acids. CDR3 DNA: TGTGCCAGCAGCTTAGAGGGGCTAGTCTACGAGCAGTACTTC. Protein sequence: CASSLEGLVYEQYF.

The chain uses TRBV6-2 or TRBV6-3 and TRBJ2-5; D possibly matches TRBD1 or TRBD2 (7 bases each). The tail of the sequence fits TRBJ2-7 better, so the J call may be wrong. CDR1 and CDR2 (germline): MNHEY, SVGEGT. The length of the CDR3 is 15 residues. In DNA, the CDR3 is TGTGCCAGCAGTCAGGGGGGGAAGGGCCTCGACGAGCAGTACTTC. As protein: CASSQGGKGLDEQYF.

V usage is TRBV7-8 and J usage is TRBJ2-7, with D possibly matching TRBD1 (6 bases). V shed 5 bases and J shed 7 bases, with 18 bases lying between them. Germline V gives CDR1 SGHVS, CDR2 FQNEAQ. The length of the CDR3 is 14 residues. CDR3 sequence: CASSADRSYNEQYF. DNA of the CDR3: TGTGCCAGCAGCGCAGACAGGTCTTACAATGAGCAGTACTTC.

The V call is TRBV28, the J call TRBJ2-7, with 7 bases identical to TRBD2. CDR3 length: 16 amino acids. J was trimmed by 0 bases and V by 6 bases; bases with no gene match: 11. Germline loops: CDR1 MDHEN, CDR2 SYDVKM. CDR3 coding DNA: TGTGCCAGCAGACCCACTCAAGCGGGGAGCTCCTACGAGCAGTACTTC. Translating gives CASRPTQAGSSYEQYF.

This chain connects TRBV6-5 to TRBJ2-2, with D unclear. V lost 8 bases and J 10 bases, leaving 11 bases between the germline ends. The CDR3 is 11 amino acids. Germline assignment: CDR1 MNHEY and CDR2 SVGAGI. The DNA for the CDR3 is TGTGCCAGCTCCCGAGACCTGGAGCTGTTTTTT. Translated, it gives CASSRDLELFF.

The J gene is TRBJ2-2, the V gene TRBV7-2; no clear D gene. The CDR3 is 15 amino acids. Between the trimmed V and J ends, which lost 4 bases and 0 bases, there was a span of 9 bases. The V gene's germline CDR1 is SGHTA and CDR2 FQGNSA. CDR3 nucleotides: TGTGCCAGCAGCTACCAGCAATCGAACACCGGGGAGCTGTTTTTT. It translates to CASSYQQSNTGELFF.

This clonotype appeared a few times. The J gene is TRBJ2-3, the V gene TRBV29-1; TRBD1 might be the D (5 bases). Trimming removed 1 base from V and 1 base from J, with 9 bases in between. The CDR3 is made up of 14 amino acids. Germline CDR1 and CDR2: SQVTM and ANQGSEA. The CDR3 spells CSVEVLQGTDTQYF. In DNA form, the CDR3 reads TGCAGCGTTGAAGTATTACAGGGCACAGATACGCAGTATTTT.

This clonotype was detected only a few times. The chain employs TRBV21-1 and TRBJ2-1; TRBD1, the table's D call, lacks a check against the DNA. TRBV21-1 is a pseudogene locus. The CDR3 covers 17 residues. The CDR3 nucleotides read TGTGCCAGCAGCAAAGGGGAGGACAGGTCGACCTACAATGAGCAGTTCTTC. It encodes CASSKGEDRSTYNEQFF.

The rearrangement links TRBV6-5 to TRBJ2-6; D might be TRBD2 (5 bases). Trimming took off 4 bases at V and 3 bases at J, with 10 bases between the two ends. CDR1 and CDR2 from the germline V gene are MNHEY and SVGAGI. The CDR3 runs 15 residues. The CDR3: CASSSPSNGANVLTF. CDR3 sequence (DNA): TGTGCCAGCAGTTCCCCTAGCAATGGGGCCAACGTCCTGACTTTC.

The chain combines TRBV4-2 with TRBJ1-1; D possibly corresponds to TRBD1 (6 bases). From germline, CDR1 is LGHNA and CDR2 YNFKEQ. V was pared by 7 bases and J by 3 bases, with 15 bases between. The CDR3 spans 14 residues. This CDR3 is CASNLQGSDTEAFF. Written as DNA, the CDR3 is TGTGCCAGCAACCTACAGGGCTCGGACACTGAAGCTTTCTTT.

This clonotype turned up a few times. V and J are TRBV6-5 and TRBJ2-7; 7 bases match TRBD2. The tail of the sequence fits TRBJ2-5 better, so the J call may be wrong. The CDR3 extends over 12 amino acids. Germline V gives CDR1 MNHEY, CDR2 SVGAGI. CDR3 in amino acids: CASRSAGETQYF. The CDR3 region has the DNA TGTGCCAGCAGATCAGCGGGGGAGACCCAGTACTTC.

This clonotype was counted at least ten times. The rearrangement uses TRBV28 and TRBJ2-5, with unresolved D. CDR3 length: 13 residues. Germline CDR1 MDHEN, CDR2 SYDVKM. Trimming shortened V by 3 bases and J by 0 bases, and 5 bases separated the two germline ends. CDR3 DNA: TGTGCCAGCAGTTTTGCGTACCAAGAGACCCAGTACTTC. Translating gives CASSFAYQETQYF.

The rearrangement joins TRBV20-1 to TRBJ2-4; D is possibly TRBD2 (7 bases). The CDR3 extends over 14 amino acids. Germline V gives CDR1 DFQATT, CDR2 SNEGSKA (reference sequence). V was trimmed by 2 bases and J by 9 bases, leaving 17 bases between them. The DNA for the CDR3 is TGCAGTGCTAGAAGACCCGGGGGGCGGCGCATTCAGTACTTC. Translation: CSARRPGGRRIQYF.

This clonotype has more than one count but fewer than ten. V and J are TRBV5-1 and TRBJ2-3; 12 positions agree with TRBD2. V lost 1 base and J lost 5; bases outside the gene matches: 14. This CDR3 spans 19 amino acids. CDR1 SGHRS and CDR2 YFSETQ come from the germline V gene. CDR3 loop: CASSLPGTSGSGRRDTQYF. The CDR3, as DNA: TGCGCCAGCAGCTTGCCCGGGACTAGCGGGTCCGGGCGAAGAGATACGCAGTATTTT.

V gene TRBV9 combines with J gene TRBJ2-1; TRBD1 might be the D (5 bases). Per germline, CDR1 SGDLS and CDR2 YYNGEE. CDR3 size: 15 residues. The V gene lost 2 bases and the J gene lost 6 bases, with 15 bases spanning the gap. CDR3 amino acids: CASSVQDITGNEQFF. The CDR3 DNA is TGTGCCAGCAGCGTTCAGGACATTACCGGCAATGAGCAGTTCTTC.

The gene calls are TRBV10-2 and TRBJ2-3, with TRBD2 identical over 16 bases. The junction had 10 bases not matched to a gene; V was cut back by 6 bases and J by 4 bases. The CDR3 extends over 18 amino acids. CDR1 WSHSY and CDR2 SAAADI come from the germline V gene. DNA of the CDR3: TGCGCCAGCAGCCTGAGACAGGGACTAGCGGGGGGGCCAGATACGCAGTATTTT. Protein: CASSLRQGLAGGPDTQYF.

The DNA of the CDR3 is TGCAGTGCTACCGGGACAGGGTCCCAAGAGACCCAGTACTTC. Translating gives CSATGTGSQETQYF. The rearrangement uses TRBV20-1 and TRBJ2-5, with 9 bases lining up with TRBD1. This CDR3 comprises 14 residues. Germline V gene sequence: CDR1 DFQATT, CDR2 SNEGSKA (reference sequence). V was clipped by 4 bases and J by 1 base; unmatched bases: 4.

This clonotype was recorded a few times. The DNA for the CDR3 is TGCGCCAGCAGCCAAGATGGGACAGGGGGCGAGCAGTTCTTC. Residues: CASSQDGTGGEQFF. V and J are TRBV4-3 and TRBJ2-1; TRBD1 matches at 12 bases. CDR3 length equals 14 residues. Germline V gene lookup returns CDR1 LGHNA and CDR2 YSLEER. With 0 bases clipped from V and 10 bases from J, the junction kept 1 base outside the gene matches.

This chain uses TRBV7-9 with TRBJ2-3, with D possibly TRBD1 on 5 matching bases. CDR1 and CDR2 from the germline V gene are SEHNR and FQNEAQ (reference sequence). CDR3 size: 17 residues. Between the trimmed V and J ends, which lost 5 bases and 0 bases, there was a span of 18 bases. This CDR3 reads CASSGRQLETSTDTQYF. CDR3 in DNA: TGTGCCAGCAGCGGGCGACAGCTAGAGACAAGCACAGATACGCAGTATTTT.

The chain joins TRBV2 to TRBJ1-1; tentative D call: TRBD1 (5 bases). The CDR3 is 12 amino acids. The V gene's germline CDR1 is SNHLY and CDR2 FYNNEI. V was shortened by 8 bases and J by 4 bases, with 11 bases between the two germline ends. The CDR3: CASGWGGTEAFF. CDR3 coding DNA: TGTGCCAGCGGTTGGGGGGGCACTGAAGCTTTCTTT.

In this sample, this clonotype turned up a few times. The chain carries TRBV4-1 and TRBJ2-3; D gene ambiguous. Trimming stripped 0 bases from V and 4 bases from J, with 5 bases between. This CDR3 is built from 13 residues. Germline loops: CDR1 MGHRA, CDR2 YSYEKL. The CDR3 region is CASSQDSPDTQYF. The CDR3 nucleotides are TGCGCCAGCAGCCAAGATTCCCCAGATACGCAGTATTTT.

The rearrangement joins TRBV7-2 to TRBJ2-4; the match to TRBD1 covers 8 bases. The DNA end favors TRBJ2-5, so the J call may be wrong. Germline values: CDR1 SGHTA, CDR2 FQGNSA. The CDR3 covers 15 residues. The CDR3: CASSSDRGLWETQYF. CDR3 nucleotides: TGTGCCAGCAGCTCCGACAGGGGATTGTGGGAGACCCAGTACTTC.

This clonotype was detected only a few times. The V and J genes are TRBV5-1 and TRBJ2-7; D is unclear. The J call may not be correct, given that the DNA end is closer to TRBJ2-5. Looked up from germline, CDR1 is SGHRS and CDR2 is YFSETQ. The CDR3 is 14 amino acids. The chain's CDR3 is CASSLYSVVETQYF. The CDR3 DNA reads as TGCGCCAGCAGCTTGTATTCCGTAGTAGAGACCCAGTACTTC.

V usage is TRBV20-1 and J usage is TRBJ1-1; TRBD1 agrees at 8 bases. CDR3 length equals 14 residues. The V segment lost 5 bases and the J segment 4 bases; nucleotides outside the gene matches: 9. CDR1 is DFQATT, CDR2 SNEGSKA, per germline (reference sequence). The CDR3 region has the DNA TGCAGTGCTCCATTCCGGACAGGGCCCACTGAAGCTTTCTTT. Translating it yields CSAPFRTGPTEAFF.

For the CDR3, the DNA is TGTGCCAGCAGCCGGACCGGGGGAGAAGCTTTCTTT. Encoded protein: CASSRTGGEAFF. The chain carries TRBV2 and TRBJ1-1; D is perhaps TRBD1 (5 bases). The CDR3 loop spans 12 amino acids. From germline, CDR1 is SNHLY and CDR2 FYNNEI. V was clipped by 6 bases and J by 8 bases, with 13 bases between them.

The sample holds a few counts of this clonotype. The chain combines TRBV20-1 with TRBJ1-4; unclear D gene. The germline V and J ends were trimmed by 2 bases and 5 bases, with 18 bases remaining between them. Per the germline V gene, CDR1 is DFQATT and CDR2 is SNEGSKA (reference sequence). CDR3 length: 16 amino acids. The DNA for the CDR3 is TGCAGTGCTAGAAAGGAGGAAGTAGCGGGAAATGAAAAACTGTTTTTT. It translates to CSARKEEVAGNEKLFF.

This clonotype was recorded a few times. The gene calls are TRBV4-2 and TRBJ1-2; D gene ambiguous. V was cut by 1 base and J by 8 bases, with 11 bases left in between. This CDR3 has 13 amino acids. Germline assignment: CDR1 LGHNA and CDR2 YNFKEQ. The DNA of the CDR3 is TGTGCCAGCAGCCAAGTCCCAGGTGGGGGCTACACCTTC. Translation gives CASSQVPGGGYTF.